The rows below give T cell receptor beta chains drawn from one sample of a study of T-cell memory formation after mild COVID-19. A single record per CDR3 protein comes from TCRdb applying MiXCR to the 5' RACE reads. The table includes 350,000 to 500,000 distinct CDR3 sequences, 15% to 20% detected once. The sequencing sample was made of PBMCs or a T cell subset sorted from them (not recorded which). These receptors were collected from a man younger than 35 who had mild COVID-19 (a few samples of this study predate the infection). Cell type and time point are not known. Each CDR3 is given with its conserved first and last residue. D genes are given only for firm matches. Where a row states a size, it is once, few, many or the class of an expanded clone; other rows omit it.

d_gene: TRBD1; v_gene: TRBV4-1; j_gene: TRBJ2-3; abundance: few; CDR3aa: CASSRDQGADTQYF; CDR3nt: TGCGCCAGCAGCCGAGACCAGGGGGCAGATACGCAGTATTTT
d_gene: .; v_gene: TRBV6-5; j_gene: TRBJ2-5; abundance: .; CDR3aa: CASGEGGGGQETQYF; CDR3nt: TGTGCCAGCGGCGAAGGAGGGGGGGGACAAGAGACCCAGTACTTC
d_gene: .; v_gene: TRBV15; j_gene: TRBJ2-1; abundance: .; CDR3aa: CATSRGYEQFF; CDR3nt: TGTGCCACCAGCAGGGGCTACGAGCAGTTCTTC
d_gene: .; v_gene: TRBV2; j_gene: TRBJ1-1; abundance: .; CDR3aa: CASSEVGWGRETFF; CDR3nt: TGTGCCAGCAGTGAAGTCGGGTGGGGCAGGGAAACTTTCTTT
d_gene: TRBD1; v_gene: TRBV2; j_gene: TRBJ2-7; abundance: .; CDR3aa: CASSGGQGDYEQYF; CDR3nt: TGTGCCAGCAGTGGGGGACAGGGGGACTACGAGCAGTACTTC
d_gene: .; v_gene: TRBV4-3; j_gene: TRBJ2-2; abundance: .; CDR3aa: CASRFAPGGGELFF; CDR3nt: TGCGCCAGCAGGTTTGCACCCGGTGGCGGGGAGCTGTTTTTT
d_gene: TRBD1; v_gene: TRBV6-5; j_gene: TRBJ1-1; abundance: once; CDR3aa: CASSFTDRGQVNTEAFF; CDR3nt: TGTGCCAGCAGTTTCACGGACAGGGGGCAGGTGAACACTGAAGCTTTCTTT
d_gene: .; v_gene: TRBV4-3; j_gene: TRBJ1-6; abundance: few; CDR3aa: CASSQGSNSPLHF; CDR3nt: TGCGCCAGCAGCCAAGGGTCTAATTCACCCCTCCACTTT
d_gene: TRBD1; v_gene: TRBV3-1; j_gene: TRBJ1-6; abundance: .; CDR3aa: CASSQTDRRPISPLHF; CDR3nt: TGTGCCAGCAGCCAGACGGACAGGAGACCTATTTCACCCCTCCACTTT
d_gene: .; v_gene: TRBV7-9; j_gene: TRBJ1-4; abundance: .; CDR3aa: CASSPGGANEKLFF; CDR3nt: TGTGCCAGCAGCCCCGGGGGGGCCAATGAAAAACTGTTTTTT
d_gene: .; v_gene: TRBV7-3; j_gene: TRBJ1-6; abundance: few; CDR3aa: CASSLTDSGSPLHF; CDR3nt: TGTGCCAGCAGCTTAACAGACTCTGGTTCACCCCTCCACTTT
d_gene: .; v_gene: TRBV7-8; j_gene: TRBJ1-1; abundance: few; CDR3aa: CASSSGLGSTEAFF; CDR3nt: TGTGCCAGCAGCTCCGGGTTGGGGTCCACTGAAGCTTTCTTT
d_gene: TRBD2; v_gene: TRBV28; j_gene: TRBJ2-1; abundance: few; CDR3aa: CASGVAGVGEQFF; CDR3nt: TGTGCCAGCGGGGTAGCGGGGGTCGGTGAGCAGTTCTTC
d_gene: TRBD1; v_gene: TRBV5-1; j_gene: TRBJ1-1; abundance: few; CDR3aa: CASSRDGQGEAFF; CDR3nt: TGCGCCAGCAGCCGTGACGGCCAGGGGGAGGCTTTCTTT
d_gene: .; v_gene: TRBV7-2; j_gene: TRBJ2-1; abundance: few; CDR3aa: CASSVNYEQFF; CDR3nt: TGTGCCAGCAGCGTTAATTATGAGCAGTTCTTC
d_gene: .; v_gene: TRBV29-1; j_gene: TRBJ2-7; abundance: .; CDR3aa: CSATVGTYEQYF; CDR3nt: TGCAGCGCGACAGTGGGGACCTACGAGCAGTACTTC
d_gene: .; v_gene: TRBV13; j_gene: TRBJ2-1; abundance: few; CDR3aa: CASAPGRADEQFF; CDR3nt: TGTGCCAGCGCGCCGGGCAGGGCCGATGAGCAGTTCTTC
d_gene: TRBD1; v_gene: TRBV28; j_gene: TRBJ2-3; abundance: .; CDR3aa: CASNGNPGDSNTDTQYF; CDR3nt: TGTGCCAGCAATGGAAATCCCGGGGACAGTAACACAGATACGCAGTATTTT
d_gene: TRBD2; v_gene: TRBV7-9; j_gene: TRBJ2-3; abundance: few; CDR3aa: CASSSKGGGPGSTDTQYF; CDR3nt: TGTGCCAGCAGCTCCAAGGGCGGGGGACCAGGTAGCACAGATACGCAGTATTTT
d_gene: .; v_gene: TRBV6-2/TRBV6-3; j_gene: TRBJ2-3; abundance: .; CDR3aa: CASSYWGASTDTQYF; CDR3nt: TGTGCCAGCAGTTACTGGGGGGCAAGCACAGATACGCAGTATTTT
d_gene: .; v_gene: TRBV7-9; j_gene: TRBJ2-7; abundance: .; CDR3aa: CASSPRPRAGGSEQYF; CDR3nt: TGTGCCAGCAGCCCGCGTCCCCGCGCAGGAGGCTCCGAGCAGTACTTC
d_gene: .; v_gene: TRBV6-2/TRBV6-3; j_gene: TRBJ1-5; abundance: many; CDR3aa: CASRDTPNQPQHF; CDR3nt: TGTGCCAGCAGAGACACGCCCAATCAGCCCCAGCATTTT
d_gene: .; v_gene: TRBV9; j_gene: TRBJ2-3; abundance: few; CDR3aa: CASSVGTVETDTQYF; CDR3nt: TGTGCCAGCAGCGTCGGGACCGTAGAGACAGATACGCAGTATTTT
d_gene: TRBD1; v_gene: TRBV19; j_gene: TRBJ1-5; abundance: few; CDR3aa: CASARTGWLDQPQHF; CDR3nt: TGTGCCAGTGCTCGGACAGGGTGGTTGGATCAGCCCCAGCATTTT
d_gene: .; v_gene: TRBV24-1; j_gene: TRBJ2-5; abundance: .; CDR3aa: CATSEVNRGPGETQYF; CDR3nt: TGTGCCACCAGTGAGGTGAATAGAGGGCCGGGGGAGACCCAGTACTTC
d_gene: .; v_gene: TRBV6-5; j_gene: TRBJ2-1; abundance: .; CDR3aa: CASSSSMEQFF; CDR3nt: TGTGCCAGCAGTTCCAGTATGGAGCAGTTCTTC